This T cell receptor beta chain was identified in a study of blood T cell repertoires in COVID-19. About the study: Samples came from the United States, Italy and Spain, spanning acute and convalescent COVID-19. In each case, the material was cDNA or gDNA derived from T cells, B-cell-depleted T cells, or PBMCs.

This clone occurred once. This CDR3 is built from 15 residues. Germline CDR1 reads SGHAT; CDR2 reads FQNNGV. Trimming removed 4 bases from V and 7 bases from J; junction bases left unmatched: 6. Here immunoSEQ multiplex PCR was the method, and the copy in TCRdb shows in-frame clones only, minus some. Counted here are roughly 220,000 clones, around 91% occurring once; the ten biggest clones make up about 15%. A COVID-19 case had been met by exposed participants during the 2 weeks before study entry. The source of this sequence is a man aged 25-45 years who had been exposed to COVID-19. The gene calls are TRBV11-2 and TRBJ2-1, with 11 bases that match TRBD2. Sample: PBMCs or T cells enriched from blood (not recorded which). This CDR3 is CASSSIAGGRNEQFF. CDR3 nucleotides: TGTGCCAGCAGCTCAATAGCGGGGGGGCGAAATGAGCAGTTCTTC.